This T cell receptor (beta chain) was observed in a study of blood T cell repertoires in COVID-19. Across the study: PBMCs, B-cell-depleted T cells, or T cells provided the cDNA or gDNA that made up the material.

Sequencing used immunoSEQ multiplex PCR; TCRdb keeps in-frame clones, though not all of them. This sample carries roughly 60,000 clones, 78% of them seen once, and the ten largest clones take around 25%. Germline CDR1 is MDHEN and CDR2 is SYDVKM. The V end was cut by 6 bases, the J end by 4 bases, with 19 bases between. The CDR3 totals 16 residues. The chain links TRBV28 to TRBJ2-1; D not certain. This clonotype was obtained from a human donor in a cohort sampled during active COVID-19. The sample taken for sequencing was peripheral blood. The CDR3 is CASSPLPARNYNEQFF. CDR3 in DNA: TGTGCCAGCAGCCCTCTCCCTGCGCGGAATTACAATGAGCAGTTCTTC.